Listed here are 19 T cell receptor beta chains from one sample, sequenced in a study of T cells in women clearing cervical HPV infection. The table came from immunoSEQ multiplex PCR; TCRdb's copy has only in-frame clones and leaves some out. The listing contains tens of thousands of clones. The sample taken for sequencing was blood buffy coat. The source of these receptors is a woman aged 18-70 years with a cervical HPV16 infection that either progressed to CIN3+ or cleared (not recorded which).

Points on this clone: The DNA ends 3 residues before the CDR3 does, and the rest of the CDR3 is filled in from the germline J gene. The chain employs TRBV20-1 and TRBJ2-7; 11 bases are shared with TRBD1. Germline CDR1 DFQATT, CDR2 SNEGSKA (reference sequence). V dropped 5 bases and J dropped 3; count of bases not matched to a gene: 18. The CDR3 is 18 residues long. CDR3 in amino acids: CSARGGQGETQLYYEQYF. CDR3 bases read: TGCAGTGCTCGCGGGGGACAGGGGGAAACCCAGCTATACTACGAG.

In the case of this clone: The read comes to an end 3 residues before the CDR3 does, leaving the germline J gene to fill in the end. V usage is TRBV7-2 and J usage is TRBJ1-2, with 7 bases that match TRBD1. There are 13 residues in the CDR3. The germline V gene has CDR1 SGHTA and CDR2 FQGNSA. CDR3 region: CASSPDRNLGYTF. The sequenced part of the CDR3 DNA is TGTGCCAGCAGCCCGGACAGGAACCTCGGC. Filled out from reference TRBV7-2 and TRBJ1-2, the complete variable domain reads GAGVSQSPSNKVTEKGKDVELRCDPISGHTALYWYRQSLGQGLEFLIYFQGNSAPDKSGLPSDRFSAERTGGSVSTLTIQRTQQEDSAVYLCASSPDRNLGYTFGSGTRLTVV.

Partial CDR3 DNA: TGTGCCAGCGGGGCCTCCAACCTAAATCAGCCC. As protein: CASGASNLNQP. The full CDR3 sequence reads CASGASNLNQPQHF. V and J are TRBV7-2 and TRBJ1-5; D may be TRBD1 (5 bases). The read ends 3 residues before the CDR3 terminus; that terminus is restored from the germline J gene. From germline, CDR1 is SGHTA and CDR2 FQGNSA. This CDR3 contains 14 residues. V shed 8 bases and J shed 4 bases, with 15 bases lying between them.

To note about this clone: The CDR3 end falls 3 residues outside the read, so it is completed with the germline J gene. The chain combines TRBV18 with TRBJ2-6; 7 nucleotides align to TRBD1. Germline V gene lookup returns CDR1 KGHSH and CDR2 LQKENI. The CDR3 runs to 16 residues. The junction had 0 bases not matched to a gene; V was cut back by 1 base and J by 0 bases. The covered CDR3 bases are TGTGCCAGCTCACCACAGGGGGCCTCTGGGGCCAACGTC. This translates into CASSPQGASGANV. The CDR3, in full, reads CASSPQGASGANVLTF.

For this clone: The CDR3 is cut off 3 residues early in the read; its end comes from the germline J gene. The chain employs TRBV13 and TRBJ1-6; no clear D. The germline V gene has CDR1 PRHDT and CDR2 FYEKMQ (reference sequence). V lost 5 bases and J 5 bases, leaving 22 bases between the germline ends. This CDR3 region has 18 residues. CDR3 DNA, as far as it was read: TGTGCCAGCAGCGCCCGCTCTACCGTCGTTCGGGATAATTCACCC. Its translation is CASSARSTVVRDNSP. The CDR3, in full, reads CASSARSTVVRDNSPLHF.

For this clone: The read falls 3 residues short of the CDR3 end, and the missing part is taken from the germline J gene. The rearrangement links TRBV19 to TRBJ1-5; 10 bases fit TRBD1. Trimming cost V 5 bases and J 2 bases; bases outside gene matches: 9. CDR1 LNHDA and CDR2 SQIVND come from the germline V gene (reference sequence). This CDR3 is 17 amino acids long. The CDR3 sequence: CASSASDRGLRNQPQHF. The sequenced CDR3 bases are TGTGCCAGTAGTGCCTCTGACAGGGGGCTGCGCAATCAGCCC.

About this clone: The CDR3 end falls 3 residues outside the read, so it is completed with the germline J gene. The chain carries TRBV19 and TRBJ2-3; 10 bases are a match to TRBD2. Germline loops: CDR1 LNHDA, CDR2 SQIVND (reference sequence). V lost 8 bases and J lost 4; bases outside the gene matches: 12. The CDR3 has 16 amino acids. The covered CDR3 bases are TGTGCCAGTTTGCCTGTTAGCGGGGGGCCCGCAGATACG. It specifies CASLPVSGGPADT. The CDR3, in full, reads CASLPVSGGPADTQYF.

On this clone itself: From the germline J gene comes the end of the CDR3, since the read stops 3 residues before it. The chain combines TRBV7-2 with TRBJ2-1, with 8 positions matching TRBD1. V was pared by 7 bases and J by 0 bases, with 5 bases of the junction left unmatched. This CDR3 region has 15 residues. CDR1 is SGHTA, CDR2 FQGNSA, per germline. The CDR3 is CASMGQVLSYNEQFF. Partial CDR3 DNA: TGTGCCAGCATGGGACAGGTCCTCTCCTACAATGAG.

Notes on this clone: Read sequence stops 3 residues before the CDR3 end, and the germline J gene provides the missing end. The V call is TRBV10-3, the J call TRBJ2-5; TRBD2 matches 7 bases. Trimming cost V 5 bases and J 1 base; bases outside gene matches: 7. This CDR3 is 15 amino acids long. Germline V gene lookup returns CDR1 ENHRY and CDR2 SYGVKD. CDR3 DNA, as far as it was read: TGTGCCATCAGTAGAGGGTCTAGCGGCCAAGAGACC. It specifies CAISRGSSGQET. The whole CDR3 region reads CAISRGSSGQETQYF.

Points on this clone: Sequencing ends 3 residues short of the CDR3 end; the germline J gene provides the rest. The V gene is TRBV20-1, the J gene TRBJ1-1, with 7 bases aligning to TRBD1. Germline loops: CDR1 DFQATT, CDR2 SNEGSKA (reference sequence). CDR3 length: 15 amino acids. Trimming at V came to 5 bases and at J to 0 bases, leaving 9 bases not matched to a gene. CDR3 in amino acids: CSAVNRGSLNTEAFF. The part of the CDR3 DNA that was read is TGCAGTGCTGTTAACAGGGGTTCGCTGAACACTGAA.

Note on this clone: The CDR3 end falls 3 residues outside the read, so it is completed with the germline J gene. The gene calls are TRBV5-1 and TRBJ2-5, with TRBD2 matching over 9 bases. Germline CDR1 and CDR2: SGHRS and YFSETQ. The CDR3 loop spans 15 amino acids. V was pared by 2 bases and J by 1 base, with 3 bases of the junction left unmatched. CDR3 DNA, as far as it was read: TGCGCCAGCAGCTTTGGAGCGGGGGGCCAAGAGACC. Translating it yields CASSFGAGGQET. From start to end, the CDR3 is CASSFGAGGQETQYF. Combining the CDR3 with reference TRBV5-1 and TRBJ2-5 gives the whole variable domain KAGVTQTPRYLIKTRGQQVTLSCSPISGHRSVSWYQQTPGQGLQFLFEYFSETQRNKGNFPGRFSGRQFSNSRSEMNVSTLELGDSALYLCASSFGAGGQETQYFGPGTRLLVL.

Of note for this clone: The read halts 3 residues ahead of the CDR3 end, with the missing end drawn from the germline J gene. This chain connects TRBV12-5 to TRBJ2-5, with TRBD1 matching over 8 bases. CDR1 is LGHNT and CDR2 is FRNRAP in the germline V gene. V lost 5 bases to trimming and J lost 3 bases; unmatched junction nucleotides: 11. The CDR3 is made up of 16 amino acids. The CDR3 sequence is CASGPGQGGWEETQYF. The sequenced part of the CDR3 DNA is TGTGCTAGTGGTCCTGGACAGGGCGGGTGGGAAGAGACC.

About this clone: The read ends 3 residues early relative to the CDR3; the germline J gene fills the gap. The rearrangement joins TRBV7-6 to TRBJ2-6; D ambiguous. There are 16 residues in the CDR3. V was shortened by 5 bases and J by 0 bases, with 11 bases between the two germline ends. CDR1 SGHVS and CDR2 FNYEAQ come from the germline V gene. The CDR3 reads CASSPLEHSGANVLTF. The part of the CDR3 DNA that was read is TGTGCCAGCAGCCCCTTAGAGCACTCTGGGGCCAACGTC.

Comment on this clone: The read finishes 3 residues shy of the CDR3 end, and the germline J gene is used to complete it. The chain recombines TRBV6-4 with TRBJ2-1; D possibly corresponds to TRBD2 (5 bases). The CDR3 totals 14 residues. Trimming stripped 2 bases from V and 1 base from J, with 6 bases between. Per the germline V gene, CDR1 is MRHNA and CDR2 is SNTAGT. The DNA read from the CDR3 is TGTGCCAGCAGTGACCGGGGTTCCTACAATGAG. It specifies CASSDRGSYNE. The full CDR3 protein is CASSDRGSYNEQFF.

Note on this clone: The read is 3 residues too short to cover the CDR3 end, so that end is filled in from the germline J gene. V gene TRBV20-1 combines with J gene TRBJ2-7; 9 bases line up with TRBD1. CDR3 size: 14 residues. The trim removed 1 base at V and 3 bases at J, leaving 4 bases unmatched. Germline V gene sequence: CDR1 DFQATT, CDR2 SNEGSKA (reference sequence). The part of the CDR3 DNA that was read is TGCAGTGCTAGAGGACAGGGGGATTTCTACGAG. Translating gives CSARGQGDFYE. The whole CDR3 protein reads CSARGQGDFYEQYF.

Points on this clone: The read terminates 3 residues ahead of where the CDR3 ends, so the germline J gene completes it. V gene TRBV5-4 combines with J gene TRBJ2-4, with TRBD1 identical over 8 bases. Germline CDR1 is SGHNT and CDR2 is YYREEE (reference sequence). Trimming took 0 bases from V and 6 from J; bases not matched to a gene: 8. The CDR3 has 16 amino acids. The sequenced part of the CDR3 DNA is TGTGCCAGCAGCTTGGTAGGCGGCAGGGGGCTAAACATT. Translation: CASSLVGGRGLNI. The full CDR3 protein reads CASSLVGGRGLNIQYF.

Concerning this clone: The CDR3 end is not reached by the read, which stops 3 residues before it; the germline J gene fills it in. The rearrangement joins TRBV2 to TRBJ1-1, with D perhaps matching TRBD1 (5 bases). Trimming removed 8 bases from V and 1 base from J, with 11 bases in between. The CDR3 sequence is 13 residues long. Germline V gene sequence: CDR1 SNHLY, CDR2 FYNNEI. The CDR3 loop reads CASGGMRNTEAFF. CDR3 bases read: TGTGCCAGCGGGGGGATGAGGAACACTGAA.

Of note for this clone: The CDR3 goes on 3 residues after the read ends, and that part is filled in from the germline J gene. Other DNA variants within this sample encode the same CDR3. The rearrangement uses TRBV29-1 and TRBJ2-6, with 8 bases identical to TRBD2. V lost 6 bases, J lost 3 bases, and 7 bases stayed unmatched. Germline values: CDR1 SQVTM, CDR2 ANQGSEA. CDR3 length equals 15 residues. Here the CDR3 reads CSVGGAVDGANVLTF. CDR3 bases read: TGCAGCGTCGGGGGGGCAGTTGATGGGGCCAACGTC.

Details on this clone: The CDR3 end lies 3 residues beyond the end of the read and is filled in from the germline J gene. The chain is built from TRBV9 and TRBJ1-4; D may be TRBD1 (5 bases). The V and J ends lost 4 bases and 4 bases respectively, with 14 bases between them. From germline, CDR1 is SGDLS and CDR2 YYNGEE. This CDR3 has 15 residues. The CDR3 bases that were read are TGTGCCAGCAGCTCTCAGGGTAGTTATAATGAAAAA. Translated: CASSSQGSYNEK. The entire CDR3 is CASSSQGSYNEKLFF.